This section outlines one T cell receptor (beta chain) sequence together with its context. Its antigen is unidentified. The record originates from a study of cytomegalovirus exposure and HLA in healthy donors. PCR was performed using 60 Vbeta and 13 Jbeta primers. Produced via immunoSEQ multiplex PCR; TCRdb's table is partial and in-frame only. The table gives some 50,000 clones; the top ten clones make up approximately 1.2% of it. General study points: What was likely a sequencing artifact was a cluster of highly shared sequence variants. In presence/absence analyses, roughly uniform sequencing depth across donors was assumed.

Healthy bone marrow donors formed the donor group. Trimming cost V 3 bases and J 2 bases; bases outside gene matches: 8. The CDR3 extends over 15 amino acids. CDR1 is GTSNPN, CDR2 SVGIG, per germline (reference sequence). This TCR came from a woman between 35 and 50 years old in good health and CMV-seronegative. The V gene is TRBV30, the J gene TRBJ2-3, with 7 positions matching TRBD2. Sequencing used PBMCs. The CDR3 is CAWSPLAEPTDTQYF. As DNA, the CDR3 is TGTGCCTGGAGCCCCCTAGCGGAGCCCACAGATACGCAGTATTTT. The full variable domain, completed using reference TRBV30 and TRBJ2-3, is SQTIHQWPATLVQPVGSPLSLECTVEGTSNPNLYWYRQAAGRGLQLLFYSVGIGQISSEVPQNLSASRPQDRQFILSSKKLLLSDSGFYLCAWSPLAEPTDTQYFGPGTRLTVL.